Below are 21 T cell receptor beta chains sequenced from a single sample in a study of cytomegalovirus exposure and HLA in healthy donors. A multiplex PCR was run with 60 Vbeta primers and 13 Jbeta primers. Clones were read by immunoSEQ multiplex PCR, and TCRdb kept only the in-frame ones, dropping some. The profile shows 180,000 or so clones, around 80% of them singletons. Sequencing was done on a sample of PBMCs. Receptors originate from a girl between 5 and 17 years old in good health and CMV-seropositive.

The rearrangement uses TRBV29-1 and TRBJ2-1; TRBD2 matches 12 bases. Germline CDR1 SQVTM, CDR2 ANQGSEA. The CDR3 is 18 amino acids. The V and J ends lost 2 bases and 4 bases, in that order; junction bases with no gene match: 12. For the CDR3, the DNA is TGCAGCGTTGAAAGTCGGCTGACTAGCGGGAGCCGATACAATGAGCAGTTCTTC. Its translation is CSVESRLTSGSRYNEQFF.

V gene TRBV21-1 combines with J gene TRBJ2-1; the D segment call TRBD1 is taken from the table without a DNA check. TRBV21-1 is annotated as a pseudogene. The CDR3 has 16 amino acids. The CDR3 loop reads CASSQTTGGFDNEQFF. Written as DNA, the CDR3 is TGTGCCAGCAGCCAAACCACAGGGGGATTTGACAATGAGCAGTTCTTC.

V and J are TRBV11-2 and TRBJ1-2, with D possibly being TRBD1 (5 bases). Trimming stripped 5 bases from V and 6 bases from J, with 13 bases between. Germline V gene lookup returns CDR1 SGHAT and CDR2 FQNNGV. The CDR3 spans 13 residues. In DNA form, the CDR3 reads TGTGCCAGCAGCCCCCGAGCGGGGGATGGCTACACCTTC. It encodes CASSPRAGDGYTF.

The V and J genes are TRBV6-5 and TRBJ2-3, with D maybe TRBD1 (6 bases). V was pared by 2 bases and J by 0 bases, with 9 bases between. The CDR3 extends over 15 amino acids. Germline CDR1 is MNHEY and CDR2 is SVGAGI. Written as DNA, the CDR3 is TGTGCCAGCAGTTACGGGACACCGAGCACAGATACGCAGTATTTT. Its translation is CASSYGTPSTDTQYF.

J is TRBJ2-1 and V is TRBV5-8, with TRBD2 matching 12 bases. The V segment lost 4 bases and the J segment 2 bases; nucleotides outside the gene matches: 4. CDR3 size: 16 residues. Germline V gene lookup returns CDR1 SGHTS and CDR2 YDEGEE. In DNA, the CDR3 is TGTGCCAGCAGCCTCGGACTAGCGGGGCCCTACAATGAGCAGTTCTTC. Protein product: CASSLGLAGPYNEQFF.

The chain has TRBV5-4 and TRBJ2-1; unclear D gene. Trimming removed 0 bases at V and 5 bases at J, with 3 bases between. The CDR3 length is 12 residues. Germline-derived CDR1 and CDR2 are SGHNT and YYREEE (reference sequence). CDR3 loop: CASSLGHNEQFF. In DNA, the CDR3 is TGTGCCAGCAGCTTGGGGCACAATGAGCAGTTCTTC. The full variable domain, its missing parts supplied by reference TRBV5-4 and TRBJ2-1, is ETGVTQSPTHLIKTRGQQVTLRCSSQSGHNTVSWYQQALGQGPQFIFQYYREEENGRGNFPPRFSGLQFPNYSSELNVNALELDDSALYLCASSLGHNEQFFGPGTRLTVL.

This clone was seen once. This chain connects TRBV4-3 to TRBJ2-7, with D possibly matching TRBD2 (6 bases). In germline, CDR1 is LGHNA, CDR2 YSLEER. The CDR3 totals 17 residues. V shed 3 bases and J shed 5 bases, with 23 bases lying between them. The CDR3 nucleotides read TGCGCCAGCAGCCAGAGCGGAAAACGAGGGAGGCTAGACGAGCAGTACTTC. It yields the protein CASSQSGKRGRLDEQYF.

The chain joins TRBV19 to TRBJ1-5; D is perhaps TRBD1 (6 bases). Germline CDR1 LNHDA, CDR2 SQIVND (reference sequence). V lost 5 bases, J lost 7 bases, and 12 bases lay in between. The CDR3 length is 13 residues. The CDR3 here is CASSETGKQPQHF. The CDR3 bases are TGTGCCAGTAGTGAAACAGGGAAACAGCCCCAGCATTTT.

The sample holds one count of this clone. The V call is TRBV29-1, the J call TRBJ2-5; TRBD2 might be the D (5 bases). The germline CDR1 and CDR2 sequences are SQVTM and ANQGSEA. The length of the CDR3 is 13 residues. V lost 7 bases to trimming and J lost 3 bases, with 15 bases between them. This CDR3 reads CSGWRSEKETQYF. The CDR3 region has the DNA TGCAGCGGGTGGAGGAGCGAAAAAGAGACCCAGTACTTC.

CDR3 nucleotide sequence: TGTGCCAGCAGCCCAGACTATGGTGAGCAGTTCTTC. Its protein is CASSPDYGEQFF. The chain links TRBV5-4 to TRBJ2-1, with D possibly matching TRBD2 (5 bases). CDR3 length: 12 residues. The V gene's germline CDR1 is SGHNT and CDR2 YYREEE (reference sequence). V lost 4 bases and J lost 9, with 11 bases in between.

The V call is TRBV4-3, the J call TRBJ2-1, with D possibly TRBD2 on 6 matching bases. CDR1 and CDR2 from the germline V gene are LGHNA and YSLEER. The CDR3 loop spans 13 amino acids. V was pared by 5 bases and J by 8 bases, with 13 bases between. The CDR3: CASSSVIADEQFF. CDR3 DNA sequence: TGCGCCAGCAGCTCTGTTATAGCGGATGAGCAGTTCTTC.

This clone occurred once. The V and J genes are TRBV11-1 and TRBJ1-2, with 9 positions matching TRBD1. Trimming at V came to 3 bases and at J to 4 bases, leaving 9 bases not matched to a gene. Germline assignment: CDR1 SGHAT and CDR2 FQDESV (reference sequence). The length of the CDR3 is 16 residues. CDR3: CASSFRGQGPLYGYTF. In DNA form, the CDR3 reads TGTGCCAGCAGCTTTAGGGGACAGGGTCCGCTCTATGGCTACACCTTC.

The chain joins TRBV29-1 to TRBJ2-7, with 8 bases aligning to TRBD2. V shed 3 bases and J 6 bases; nucleotides not matched to a gene: 10. The CDR3 has 14 residues. CDR1 is SQVTM and CDR2 is ANQGSEA in the germline V gene. The CDR3 bases are TGCAGCGTTGAGCTCCCGGGACTAGGGCGCGAGCAGTACTTC. This gives the protein CSVELPGLGREQYF.

This clone has more than one count but fewer than ten. J is TRBJ2-6 and V is TRBV5-1; the D gene is possibly TRBD2 (6 bases). The CDR3 runs 20 residues. The V end was cut by 1 base, the J end by 0 bases, with 20 bases between. Germline V CDR1 and CDR2: SGHRS, YFSETQ. The CDR3 region has the DNA TGCGCCAGCAGCTTGAGAGAGTTTTTTATGGGGGGCTCTGGGGCCAACGTCCTGACTTTC. Amino acids: CASSLREFFMGGSGANVLTF.

The chain recombines TRBV5-8 with TRBJ1-5, with D unclear. There are 15 residues in the CDR3. Deletions cut 4 bases from V and 5 bases from J, with 16 bases between. The germline CDR1 and CDR2 sequences are SGHTS and YDEGEE. CDR3 DNA sequence: TGTGCCAGCAGCCGGCGGAGTCCCGAGGATCAGCCCCAGCATTTT. It is translated as CASSRRSPEDQPQHF.

The gene calls are TRBV7-8 and TRBJ2-1, with a tentative D call TRBD1 (5 bases). The CDR3 loop spans 13 amino acids. Trimming took off 1 base at V and 4 bases at J, with 5 bases between the two ends. CDR1 is SGHVS, CDR2 FQNEAQ, per germline. CDR3: CASSLGQYNEQFF. The CDR3, as DNA: TGTGCCAGCAGCTTAGGACAGTACAATGAGCAGTTCTTC.

V and J are TRBV25-1 and TRBJ2-7, with D possibly matching TRBD1 (7 bases). Germline V lookup: CDR1 MGHDK, CDR2 SYGVNS. Trimming cost V 8 bases and J 7 bases, with 21 bases left between them. This CDR3 comprises 14 residues. DNA of the CDR3: TGTGCCAGCGTCGGACAGGCTCGGGCGGGGGAGCAGTACTTC. This sequence encodes CASVGQARAGEQYF.

This chain joins TRBV10-1 and TRBJ2-5; weak D call: TRBD2 (6 bases). The CDR3 loop spans 15 amino acids. V was trimmed by 9 bases and J by 0 bases, leaving 17 bases between them. Germline V gives CDR1 WNHNN, CDR2 SYGVQD (reference sequence). The CDR3 DNA reads as TGCGCCAGGGGGTGGAGTAGCGGCTACCAAGAGACCCAGTACTTC. Its translation: CARGWSSGYQETQYF.

The gene calls are TRBV11-2 and TRBJ1-2; a possible D gene is TRBD1 (5 bases). The V and J ends lost 1 base and 3 bases respectively, with 12 bases between them. Per the germline V gene, CDR1 is SGHAT and CDR2 is FQNNGV. The CDR3 extends over 15 amino acids. CDR3 nucleotides: TGTGCCAGCAGCTTAGGGCGGGGGGGAGACTATGGCTACACCTTC. Protein sequence: CASSLGRGGDYGYTF. Drawing the rest from reference TRBV11-2 and TRBJ1-2, the complete variable domain is EAGVAQSPRYKIIEKRQSVAFWCNPISGHATLYWYQQILGQGPKLLIQFQNNGVVDDSQLPKDRFSAERLKGVDSTLKIQPAKLEDSAVYLCASSLGRGGDYGYTFGSGTRLTVV.

The chain carries TRBV5-4 and TRBJ2-7; no definite D call. This CDR3 contains 14 residues. Germline values: CDR1 SGHNT, CDR2 YYREEE (reference sequence). Trimming removed 0 bases from V and 0 bases from J, with 7 bases in between. The CDR3: CASSLVLDSYEQYF. Here the CDR3 DNA reads TGTGCCAGCAGCTTGGTCCTAGACTCCTACGAGCAGTACTTC.

This clone has a single count. The chain uses TRBV6-4 and TRBJ2-1; the D gene is possibly TRBD2 (6 bases). The germline CDR1 and CDR2 sequences are MRHNA and SNTAGT. V gave up 7 bases and J gave up 0 bases, with 16 bases separating them. This CDR3 comprises 16 residues. The CDR3 sequence: CASNPQVGSSYNEQFF. DNA of the CDR3: TGTGCCAGCAACCCCCAGGTCGGGAGCTCCTACAATGAGCAGTTCTTC.